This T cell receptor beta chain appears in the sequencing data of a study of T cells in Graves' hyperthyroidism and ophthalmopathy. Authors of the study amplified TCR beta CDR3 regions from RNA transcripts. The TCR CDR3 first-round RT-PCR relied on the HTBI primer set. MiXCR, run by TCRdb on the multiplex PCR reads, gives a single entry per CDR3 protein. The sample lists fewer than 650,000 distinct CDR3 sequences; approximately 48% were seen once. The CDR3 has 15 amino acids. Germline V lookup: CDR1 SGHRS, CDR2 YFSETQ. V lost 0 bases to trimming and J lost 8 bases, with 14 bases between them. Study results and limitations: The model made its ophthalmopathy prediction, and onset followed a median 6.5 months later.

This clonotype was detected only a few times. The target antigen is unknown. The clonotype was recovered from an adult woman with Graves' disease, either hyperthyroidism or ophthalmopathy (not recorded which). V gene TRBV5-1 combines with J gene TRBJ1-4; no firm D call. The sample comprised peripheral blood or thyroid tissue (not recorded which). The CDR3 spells CASSLVIGFGEKLFF. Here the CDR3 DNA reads TGCGCCAGCAGCTTGGTTATCGGGTTCGGGGAAAAACTGTTTTTT.